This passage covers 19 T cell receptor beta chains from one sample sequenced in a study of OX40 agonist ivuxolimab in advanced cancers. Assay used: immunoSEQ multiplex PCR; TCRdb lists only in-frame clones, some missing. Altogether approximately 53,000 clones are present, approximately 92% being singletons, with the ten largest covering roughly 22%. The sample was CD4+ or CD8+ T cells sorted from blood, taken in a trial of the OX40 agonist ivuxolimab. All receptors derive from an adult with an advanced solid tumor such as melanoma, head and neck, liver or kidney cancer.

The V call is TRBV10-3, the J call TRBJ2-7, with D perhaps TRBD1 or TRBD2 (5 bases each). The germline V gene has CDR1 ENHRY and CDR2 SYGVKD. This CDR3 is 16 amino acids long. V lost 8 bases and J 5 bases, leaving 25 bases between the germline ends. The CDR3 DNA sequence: TGTGCCATCTTCAACCGAACCGGGGCAGGGATTGACGAGCAGTACTTC. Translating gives CAIFNRTGAGIDEQYF.

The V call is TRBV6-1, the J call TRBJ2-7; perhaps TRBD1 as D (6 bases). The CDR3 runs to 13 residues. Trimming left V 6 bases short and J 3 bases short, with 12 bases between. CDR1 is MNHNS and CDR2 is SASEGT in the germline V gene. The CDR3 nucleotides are TGTGCCAGCAGGAAGGACAGTGGCTACGAGCAGTACTTC. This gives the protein CASRKDSGYEQYF.

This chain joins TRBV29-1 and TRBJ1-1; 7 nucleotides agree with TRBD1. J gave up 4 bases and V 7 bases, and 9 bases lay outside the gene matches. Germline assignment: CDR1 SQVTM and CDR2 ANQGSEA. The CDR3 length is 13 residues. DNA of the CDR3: TGCAGCGCATTCCGACAGGGAGGCACTGAAGCTTTCTTT. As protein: CSAFRQGGTEAFF. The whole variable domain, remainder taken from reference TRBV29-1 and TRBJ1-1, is SAVISQKPSRDICQRGTSLTIQCQVDSQVTMMFWYRQQPGQSLTLIATANQGSEATYESGFVIDKFPISRPNLTFSTLTVSNMSPEDSSIYLCSAFRQGGTEAFFGQGTRLTVV.

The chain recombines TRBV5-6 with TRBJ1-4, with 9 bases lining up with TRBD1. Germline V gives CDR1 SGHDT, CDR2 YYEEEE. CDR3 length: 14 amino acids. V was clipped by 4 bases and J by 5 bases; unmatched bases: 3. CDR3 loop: CASSLGTGNEKLFF. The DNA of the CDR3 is TGTGCCAGCAGCCTAGGGACAGGGAATGAAAAACTGTTTTTT. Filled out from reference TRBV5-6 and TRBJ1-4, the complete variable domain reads DAGVTQSPTHLIKTRGQQVTLRCSPKSGHDTVSWYQQALGQGPQFIFQYYEEEERQRGNFPDRFSGHQFPNYSSELNVNALLLGDSALYLCASSLGTGNEKLFFGSGTQLSVL.

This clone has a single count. The CDR3 coding sequence is TGTGCCAGCAGCTTCAAGGCCGGGGAGCTGTTTTTT. The encoded protein is CASSFKAGELFF. The chain has TRBV7-6 and TRBJ2-2, with D unclear. The CDR3 totals 12 residues. CDR1 and CDR2 (germline): SGHVS, FNYEAQ. V was shortened by 3 bases and J by 6 bases, with 5 bases between the two germline ends.

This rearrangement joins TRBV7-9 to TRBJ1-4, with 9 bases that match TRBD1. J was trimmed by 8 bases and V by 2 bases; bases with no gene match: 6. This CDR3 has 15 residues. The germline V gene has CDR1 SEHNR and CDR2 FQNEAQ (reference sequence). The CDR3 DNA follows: TGTGCCAGCAGCTTATTACAGGGGGCGCGGGAAAAACTGTTTTTT. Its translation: CASSLLQGAREKLFF.

The CDR3 here is CATSPTRAVTGELFF. The CDR3 DNA reads as TGTGCCACCAGCCCCACGAGGGCCGTCACCGGGGAGCTGTTTTTT. The gene calls are TRBV15 and TRBJ2-2, with D possibly TRBD2 on 5 matching bases. CDR3 length: 15 amino acids. Germline-derived CDR1 and CDR2 are LNHNV and YYDKDF (reference sequence). V shed 5 bases and J shed 4 bases, with 14 bases lying between them.

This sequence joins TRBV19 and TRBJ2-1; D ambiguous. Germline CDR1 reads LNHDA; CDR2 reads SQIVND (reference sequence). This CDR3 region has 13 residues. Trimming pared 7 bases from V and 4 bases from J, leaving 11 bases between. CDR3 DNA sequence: TGTGCCAGTAAGTCTAGTTGGTACAATGAGCAGTTCTTC. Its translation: CASKSSWYNEQFF. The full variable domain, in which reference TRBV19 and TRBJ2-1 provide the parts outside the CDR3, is DGGITQSPKYLFRKEGQNVTLSCEQNLNHDAMYWYRQDPGQGLRLIYYSQIVNDFQKGDIAEGYSVSREKKESFPLTVTSAQKNPTAFYLCASKSSWYNEQFFGPGTRLTVL.

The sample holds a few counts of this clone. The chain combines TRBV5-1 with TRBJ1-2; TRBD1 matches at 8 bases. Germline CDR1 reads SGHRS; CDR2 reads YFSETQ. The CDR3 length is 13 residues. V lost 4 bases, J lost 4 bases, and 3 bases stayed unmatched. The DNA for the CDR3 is TGCGCCAGCAGCCCCGACAGGGGCTATGGCTACACCTTC. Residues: CASSPDRGYGYTF.

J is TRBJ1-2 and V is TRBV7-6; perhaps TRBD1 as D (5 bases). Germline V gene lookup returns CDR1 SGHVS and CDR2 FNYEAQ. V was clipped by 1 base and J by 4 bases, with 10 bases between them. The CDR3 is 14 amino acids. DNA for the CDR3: TGTGCCAGCAGCTTAGAACTTCAGGGCTATGGCTACACCTTC. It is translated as CASSLELQGYGYTF. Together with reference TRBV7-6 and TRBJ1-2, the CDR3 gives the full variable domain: GAGVSQSPRYKVTKRGQDVALRCDPISGHVSLYWYRQALGQGPEFLTYFNYEAQQDKSGLPNDRFSAERPEGSISTLTIQRTEQRDSAMYRCASSLELQGYGYTFGSGTRLTVV.

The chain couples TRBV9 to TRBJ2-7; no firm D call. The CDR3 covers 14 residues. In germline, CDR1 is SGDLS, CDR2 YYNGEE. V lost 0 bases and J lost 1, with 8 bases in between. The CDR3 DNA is TGTGCCAGCAGCGTAGGGCAGGCGTCCTACGAGCAGTACTTC. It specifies CASSVGQASYEQYF.

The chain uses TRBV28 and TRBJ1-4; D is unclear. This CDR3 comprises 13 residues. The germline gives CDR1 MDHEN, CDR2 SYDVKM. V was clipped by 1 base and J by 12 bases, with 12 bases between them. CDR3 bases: TGTGCCAGCAGTTTATTTCGGGGTCGAGAACTGTTTTTT. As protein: CASSLFRGRELFF.

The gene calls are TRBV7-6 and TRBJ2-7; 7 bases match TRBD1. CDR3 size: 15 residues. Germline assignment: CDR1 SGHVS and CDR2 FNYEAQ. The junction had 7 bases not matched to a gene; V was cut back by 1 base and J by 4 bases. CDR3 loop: CASSLGDSAPYEQYF. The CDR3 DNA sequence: TGTGCCAGCAGCTTAGGGGACAGTGCCCCTTACGAGCAGTACTTC.

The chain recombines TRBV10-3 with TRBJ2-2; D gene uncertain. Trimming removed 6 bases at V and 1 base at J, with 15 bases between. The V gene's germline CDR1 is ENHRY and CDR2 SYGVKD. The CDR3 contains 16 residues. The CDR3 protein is CAISLPGHGNTGELFF. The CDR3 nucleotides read TGTGCCATCAGCCTACCGGGCCATGGGAACACCGGGGAGCTGTTTTTT.

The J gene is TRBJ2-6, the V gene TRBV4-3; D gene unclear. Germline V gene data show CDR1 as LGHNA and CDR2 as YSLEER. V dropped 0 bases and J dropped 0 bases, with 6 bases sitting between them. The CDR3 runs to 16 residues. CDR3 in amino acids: CASSQDTVSGANVLTF. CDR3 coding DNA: TGCGCCAGCAGCCAAGACACGGTCTCTGGGGCCAACGTCCTGACTTTC.

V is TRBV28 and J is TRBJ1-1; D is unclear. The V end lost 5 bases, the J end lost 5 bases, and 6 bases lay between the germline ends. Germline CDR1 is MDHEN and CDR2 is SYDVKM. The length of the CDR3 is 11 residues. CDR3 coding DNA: TGTGCCAGCAGTCGGCGGACTGAAGCTTTCTTT. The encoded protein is CASSRRTEAFF.

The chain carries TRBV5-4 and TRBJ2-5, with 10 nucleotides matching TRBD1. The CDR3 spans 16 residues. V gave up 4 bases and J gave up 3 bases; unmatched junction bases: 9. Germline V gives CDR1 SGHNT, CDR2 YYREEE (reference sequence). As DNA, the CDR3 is TGTGCCAGCAGCCCTGACAGGGGGCGCGAAGAAGAGACCCAGTACTTC. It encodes CASSPDRGREEETQYF. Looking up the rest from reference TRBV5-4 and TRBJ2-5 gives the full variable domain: ETGVTQSPTHLIKTRGQQVTLRCSSQSGHNTVSWYQQALGQGPQFIFQYYREEENGRGNFPPRFSGLQFPNYSSELNVNALELDDSALYLCASSPDRGREEETQYFGPGTRLLVL.

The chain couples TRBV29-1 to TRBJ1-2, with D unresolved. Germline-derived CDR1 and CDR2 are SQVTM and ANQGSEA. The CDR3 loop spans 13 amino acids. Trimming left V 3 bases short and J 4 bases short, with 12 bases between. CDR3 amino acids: CSVEGGTTYGYTF. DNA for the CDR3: TGCAGCGTTGAGGGCGGCACTACCTATGGCTACACCTTC. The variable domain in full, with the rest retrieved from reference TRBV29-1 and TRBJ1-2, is SAVISQKPSRDICQRGTSLTIQCQVDSQVTMMFWYRQQPGQSLTLIATANQGSEATYESGFVIDKFPISRPNLTFSTLTVSNMSPEDSSIYLCSVEGGTTYGYTFGSGTRLTVV.

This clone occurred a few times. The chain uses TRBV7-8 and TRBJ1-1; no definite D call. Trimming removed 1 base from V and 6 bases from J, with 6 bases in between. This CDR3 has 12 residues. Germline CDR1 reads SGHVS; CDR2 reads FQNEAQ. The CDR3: CASSLVGPEAFF. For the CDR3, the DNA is TGTGCCAGCAGCTTAGTGGGCCCTGAAGCTTTCTTT.